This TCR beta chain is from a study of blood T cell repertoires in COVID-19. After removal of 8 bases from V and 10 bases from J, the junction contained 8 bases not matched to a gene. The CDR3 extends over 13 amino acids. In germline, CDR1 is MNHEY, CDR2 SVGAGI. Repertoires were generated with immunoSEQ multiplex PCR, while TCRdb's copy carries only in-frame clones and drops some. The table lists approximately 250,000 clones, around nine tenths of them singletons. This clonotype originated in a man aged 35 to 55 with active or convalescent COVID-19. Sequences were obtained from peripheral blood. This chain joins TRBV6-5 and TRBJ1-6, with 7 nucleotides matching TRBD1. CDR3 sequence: CASATGSVSPLHF. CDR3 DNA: TGTGCCAGCGCGACAGGGTCGGTATCACCCCTCCACTTT.